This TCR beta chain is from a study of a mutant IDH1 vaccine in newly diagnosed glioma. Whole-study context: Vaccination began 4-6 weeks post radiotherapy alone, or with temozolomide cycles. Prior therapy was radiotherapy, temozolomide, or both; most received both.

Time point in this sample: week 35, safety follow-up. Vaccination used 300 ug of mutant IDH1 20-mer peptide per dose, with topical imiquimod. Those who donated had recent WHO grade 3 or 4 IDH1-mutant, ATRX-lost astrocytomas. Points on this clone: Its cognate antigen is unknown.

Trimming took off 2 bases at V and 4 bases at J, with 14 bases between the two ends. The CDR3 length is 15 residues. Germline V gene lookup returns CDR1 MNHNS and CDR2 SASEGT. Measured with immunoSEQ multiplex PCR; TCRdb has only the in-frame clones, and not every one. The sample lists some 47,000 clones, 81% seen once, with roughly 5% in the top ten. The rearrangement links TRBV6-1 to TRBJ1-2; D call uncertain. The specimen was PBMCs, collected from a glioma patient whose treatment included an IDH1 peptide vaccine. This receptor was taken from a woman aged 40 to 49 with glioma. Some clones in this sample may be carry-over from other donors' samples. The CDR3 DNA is TGTGCCAGCAGTGAATGGAGCGGCGGGGTCTATGGCTACACCTTC. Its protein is CASSEWSGGVYGYTF.